Following are 15 T cell receptor beta chains from one sample sequenced in a study of T cell repertoires in cytomegalovirus infection. TCRdb processed the reads anew with MiXCR; each CDR3 protein has one entry. The sample consists of approximately 320,000 distinct CDR3 sequences, 9% to 9.5% of them appearing once. The sequencing sample was made of PBMCs. The receptors were sampled from a human donor in good health (CMV status not recorded). Some clones in this sample may be carry-over from other donors' samples.

This clonotype was found many times. The chain recombines TRBV7-2 with TRBJ2-5; D is uncertain. The V gene lost 2 bases and the J gene lost 0 bases, with 10 bases spanning the gap. The germline V gene has CDR1 SGHTA and CDR2 FQGNSA. The CDR3 is made up of 15 amino acids. Here the CDR3 DNA reads TGTGCCAGCAGCTTAACCATGGGGTACCAAGAGACCCAGTACTTC. This translates into CASSLTMGYQETQYF.

This clonotype was seen repeatedly, ten times or more. This chain uses TRBV6-2 or TRBV6-3 with TRBJ1-3; 8 bases are a match to TRBD1. CDR1 MNHEY and CDR2 SVGEGT come from the germline V gene. The CDR3 contains 19 residues. With V trimmed by 0 bases and J by 0 bases, 10 bases remained unmatched. CDR3 bases: TGTGCCAGCAGTTACTCATCCCGGGACAGGACTTACTCTGGAAACACCATATATTTT. Residues: CASSYSSRDRTYSGNTIYF.

This clonotype was seen more than once but under ten times. The rearrangement joins TRBV2 to TRBJ2-7; D ambiguous. V lost 4 bases, J lost 4 bases, and 11 bases lay in between. The CDR3 spans 13 residues. The germline V gene encodes CDR1 SNHLY and CDR2 FYNNEI. CDR3 region: CASSGVRRYEQYF. The CDR3 bases are TGTGCCAGCAGTGGTGTCAGAAGATACGAGCAGTACTTC.

This clonotype has only a few counts. This chain connects TRBV10-2 to TRBJ2-1; D is undetermined. CDR1 is WSHSY, CDR2 SAAADI, per germline. CDR3 length: 15 amino acids. V was trimmed by 2 bases and J by 0 bases, leaving 8 bases between them. The CDR3 spells CASSETVASYNEQFF. The CDR3 DNA follows: TGCGCCAGCAGTGAGACGGTAGCCTCCTACAATGAGCAGTTCTTC.

The sample holds many counts of this clonotype. The chain employs TRBV19 and TRBJ1-1; the D gene is possibly TRBD1 (6 bases). The V gene's germline CDR1 is LNHDA and CDR2 SQIVND (reference sequence). V lost 5 bases, J lost 11 bases, and 18 bases lay in between. The CDR3 totals 13 residues. DNA of the CDR3: TGTGCCAGTAGTGTGTGGGGGGGGCGAACTGCTTTCTTT. The encoded protein is CASSVWGGRTAFF.

This clonotype was observed many times. This chain joins TRBV19 and TRBJ2-3; 10 bases fit TRBD2. This CDR3 is built from 18 residues. Germline V gene lookup returns CDR1 LNHDA and CDR2 SQIVND (reference sequence). V shed 4 bases, J shed 0 bases, and the junction held 10 bases outside the gene matches. For the CDR3, the DNA is TGTGCCAGTAGTACCCCGGGACTAGCGCGATCTAGCACAGATACGCAGTATTTT. The encoded protein is CASSTPGLARSSTDTQYF.

In its sample, this clonotype was seen many times. The chain links TRBV6-2 or TRBV6-3 to TRBJ2-5; D remains ambiguous. V was trimmed by 4 bases and J by 5 bases, leaving 20 bases between them. The germline V gene has CDR1 MNHEY and CDR2 SVGEGT. This CDR3 has 16 residues. CDR3 bases: TGTGCCAGCAGTTCTCCACACGACTGGCCGATGGAGACCCAGTACTTC. This translates into CASSSPHDWPMETQYF.

The genes are TRBV7-4 and TRBJ1-4; a weak D match, TRBD1 (6 bases). From germline, CDR1 is SGHVT and CDR2 SQSDAQ. Trimming took 5 bases from V and 5 from J, leaving 15 bases between them. This CDR3 has 15 residues. CDR3 DNA sequence: TGTGCCAGCAGCCGTCCAGCGGACAGCAATGAAAAACTGTTTTTT. It codes for CASSRPADSNEKLFF.

The chain combines TRBV6-1 with TRBJ1-2; 10 nucleotides align to TRBD1. Germline V gene lookup returns CDR1 MNHNS and CDR2 SASEGT. This CDR3 has 14 residues. V was clipped by 6 bases and J by 6 bases; unmatched bases: 7. The CDR3 is CASSPADRGDGYTF. The CDR3 DNA reads TGTGCCAGCAGCCCGGCGGACAGGGGGGATGGCTACACCTTC.

The chain carries TRBV7-2 and TRBJ2-1, with D tentatively TRBD2 (6 bases). The germline V and J ends were trimmed by 2 bases and 6 bases, with 11 bases remaining between them. This CDR3 is 14 amino acids long. CDR1 SGHTA and CDR2 FQGNSA come from the germline V gene. For the CDR3, the DNA is TGTGCCAGCAGCTTAACTTCGGGAGCCAATGAGCAGTTCTTC. Protein product: CASSLTSGANEQFF. Using reference TRBV7-2 and TRBJ2-1 for the parts outside the CDR3, the full variable domain is GAGVSQSPSNKVTEKGKDVELRCDPISGHTALYWYRQSLGQGLEFLIYFQGNSAPDKSGLPSDRFSAERTGGSVSTLTIQRTQQEDSAVYLCASSLTSGANEQFFGPGTRLTVL.

The gene calls are TRBV12-5 and TRBJ2-1; D may correspond to TRBD1 or TRBD2 (6 bases each). V was trimmed by 1 base and J by 6 bases, leaving 7 bases between them. Germline CDR1 is LGHNT and CDR2 is FRNRAP. The CDR3 loop spans 13 amino acids. The CDR3 DNA sequence: TGTGCTAGTGGTTTGGGGGGGGCCAATGAGCAGTTCTTC. This encodes CASGLGGANEQFF.

The V call is TRBV20-1, the J call TRBJ1-6; TRBD1 matches 10 bases. The germline CDR1 and CDR2 sequences are DFQATT and SNEGSKA (reference sequence). CDR3 length equals 16 residues. The V gene end was trimmed by 5 bases and the J gene end by 7 bases; junction bases not matched to a gene: 11. The CDR3 nucleotides read TGCAGTGCTCTGTCCCGGGACAGGGGATGGAATTCACCCCTCCACTTT. This codes for CSALSRDRGWNSPLHF.

The chain couples TRBV10-3 to TRBJ1-2, with 8 bases fitting TRBD1. Germline trimming cut 6 bases from V and 7 bases from J; bases unmatched to any gene: 4. Germline values: CDR1 ENHRY, CDR2 SYGVKD. This CDR3 spans 12 amino acids. This chain's CDR3 is CAISPGGGGYTF. CDR3 nucleotides: TGTGCCATCAGCCCAGGGGGCGGTGGCTACACCTTC.

The chain links TRBV7-2 to TRBJ1-5, with no clear D. Germline V gene lookup returns CDR1 SGHTA and CDR2 FQGNSA. The germline V and J ends were trimmed by 3 bases and 6 bases, with 6 bases remaining between them. CDR3 size: 12 residues. The CDR3 sequence is CASSFLSQPQHF. CDR3 DNA sequence: TGTGCCAGCAGCTTCCTGAGTCAGCCCCAGCATTTT.

This chain links TRBV25-1 with TRBJ2-7; 8 bases map to TRBD1. CDR3 size: 13 residues. The V segment lost 5 bases and the J segment 4 bases; nucleotides outside the gene matches: 4. The germline V gene encodes CDR1 MGHDK and CDR2 SYGVNS. CDR3 region: CASSNTGGYEQYF. The CDR3 coding sequence is TGTGCCAGCAGTAATACAGGGGGTTACGAGCAGTACTTC.